This record covers a single TCR beta chain. Its antigen is currently unknown. Sequencing used immunoSEQ multiplex PCR; TCRdb keeps in-frame clones, though not all of them. The table includes 7,000 to 9,000 clones, around 69% detected once. The entry originates in a study of T cells in tumors after PD-1 blockade. Across the whole study: Mean per tumor sample: tens of thousands of templates (about 550-100,000), 6,000 to 7,500 unique clonotypes.

The V segment lost 4 bases and the J segment 4 bases; nucleotides outside the gene matches: 9. Germline lookup yields CDR1 MNHEY and CDR2 SVGAGI. The length of the CDR3 is 15 residues. The study, taken as a whole, reports: Some novel exhausted tumor clones appeared in pre-treatment blood, suggesting peripheral recruitment.

This rearrangement joins TRBV6-5 to TRBJ2-5; TRBD1 matches at 7 bases. This TCR was recovered from a human donor with basal cell carcinoma. Sequenced material: tumor tissue, taken after anti-PD-1 treatment. The DNA of the CDR3 is TGTGCCAGCAGTTCGGTAGGGGGCGGTGGAGAGACCCAGTACTTC. Translation gives CASSSVGGGGETQYF.